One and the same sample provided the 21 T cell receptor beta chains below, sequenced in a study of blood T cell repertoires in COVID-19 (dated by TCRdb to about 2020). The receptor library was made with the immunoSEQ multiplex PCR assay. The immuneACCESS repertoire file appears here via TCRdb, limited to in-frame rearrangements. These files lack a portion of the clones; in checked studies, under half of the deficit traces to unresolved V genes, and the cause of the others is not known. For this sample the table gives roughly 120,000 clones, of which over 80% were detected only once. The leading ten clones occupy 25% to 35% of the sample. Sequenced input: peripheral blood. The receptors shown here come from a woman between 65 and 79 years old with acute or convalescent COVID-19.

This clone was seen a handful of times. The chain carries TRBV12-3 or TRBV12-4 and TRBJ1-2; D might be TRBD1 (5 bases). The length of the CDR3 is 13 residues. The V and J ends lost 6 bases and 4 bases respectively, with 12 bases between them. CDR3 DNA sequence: TGTGCCAGCAGCTTTCCAAGGGGCTATGGCTACACCTTC. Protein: CASSFPRGYGYTF.

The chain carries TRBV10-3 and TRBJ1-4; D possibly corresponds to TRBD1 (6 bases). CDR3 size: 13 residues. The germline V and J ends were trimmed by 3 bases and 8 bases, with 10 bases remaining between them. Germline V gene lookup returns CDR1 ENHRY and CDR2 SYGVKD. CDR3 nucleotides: TGTGCCATCAGTGACTCAGGGGAGGAAAAACTGTTTTTT. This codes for CAISDSGEEKLFF.

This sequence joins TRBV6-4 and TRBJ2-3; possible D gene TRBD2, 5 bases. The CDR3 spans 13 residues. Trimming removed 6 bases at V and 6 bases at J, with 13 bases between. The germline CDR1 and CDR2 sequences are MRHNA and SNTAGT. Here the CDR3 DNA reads TGTGCCAGCAGCTATACGCCGGGGGATACGCAGTATTTT. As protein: CASSYTPGDTQYF.

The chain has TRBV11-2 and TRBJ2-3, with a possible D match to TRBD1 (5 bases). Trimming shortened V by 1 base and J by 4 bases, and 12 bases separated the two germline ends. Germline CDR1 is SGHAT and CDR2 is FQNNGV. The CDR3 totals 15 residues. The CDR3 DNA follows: TGTGCCAGCAGCTTAGCAGGGAATGGTGCAGATACGCAGTATTTT. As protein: CASSLAGNGADTQYF. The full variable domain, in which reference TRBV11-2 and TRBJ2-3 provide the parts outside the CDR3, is EAGVAQSPRYKIIEKRQSVAFWCNPISGHATLYWYQQILGQGPKLLIQFQNNGVVDDSQLPKDRFSAERLKGVDSTLKIQPAKLEDSAVYLCASSLAGNGADTQYFGPGTRLTVL.

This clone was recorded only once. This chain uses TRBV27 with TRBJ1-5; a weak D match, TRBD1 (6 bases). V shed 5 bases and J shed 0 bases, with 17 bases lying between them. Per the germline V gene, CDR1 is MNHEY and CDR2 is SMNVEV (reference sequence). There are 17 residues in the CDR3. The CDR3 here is CASSPRWTAYSNQPQHF. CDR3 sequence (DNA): TGTGCCAGCAGTCCTCGCTGGACAGCCTATAGCAATCAGCCCCAGCATTTT.

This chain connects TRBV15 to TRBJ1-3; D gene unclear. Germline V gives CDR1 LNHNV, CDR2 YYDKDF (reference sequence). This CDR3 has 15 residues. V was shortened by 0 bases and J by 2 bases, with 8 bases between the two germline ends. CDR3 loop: CATSRDPGAGNTIYF. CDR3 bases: TGTGCCACCAGCAGAGATCCCGGGGCTGGAAACACCATATATTTT.

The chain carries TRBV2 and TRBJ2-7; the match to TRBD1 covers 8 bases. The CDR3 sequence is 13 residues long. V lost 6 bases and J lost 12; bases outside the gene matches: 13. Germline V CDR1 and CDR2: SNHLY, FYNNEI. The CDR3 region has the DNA TGTGCCAGCAGGACGTCTAGGGGGACAGGCCCGTACTTC. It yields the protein CASRTSRGTGPYF.

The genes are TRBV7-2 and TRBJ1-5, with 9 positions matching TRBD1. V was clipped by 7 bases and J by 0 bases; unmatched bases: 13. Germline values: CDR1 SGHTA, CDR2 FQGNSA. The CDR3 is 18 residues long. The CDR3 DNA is TGTGCCAGCACCGTCTCCGGGACAGGGAGTTATAGCAATCAGCCCCAGCATTTT. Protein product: CASTVSGTGSYSNQPQHF.

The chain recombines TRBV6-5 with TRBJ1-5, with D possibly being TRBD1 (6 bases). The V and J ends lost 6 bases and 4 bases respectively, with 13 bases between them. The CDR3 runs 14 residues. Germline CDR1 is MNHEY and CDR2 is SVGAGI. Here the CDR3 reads CASRPGQLNQPQHF. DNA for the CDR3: TGTGCCAGCAGACCGGGACAACTAAATCAGCCCCAGCATTTT.

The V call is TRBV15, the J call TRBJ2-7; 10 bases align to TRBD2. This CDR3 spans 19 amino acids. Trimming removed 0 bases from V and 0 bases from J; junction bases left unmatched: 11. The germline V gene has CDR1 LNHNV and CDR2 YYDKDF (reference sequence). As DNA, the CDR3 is TGTGCCACCAGCAGAGATCGCGAGCGGGGGGGCTACGACTCCTACGAGCAGTACTTC. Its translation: CATSRDRERGGYDSYEQYF.

Here the CDR3 reads CASSEVRTGGVQETQYF. The CDR3 nucleotides are TGTGCCAGCAGTGAAGTTAGGACAGGGGGGGTCCAAGAGACCCAGTACTTC. The chain couples TRBV6-1 to TRBJ2-5, with 10 bases that match TRBD1. The CDR3 length is 17 residues. Germline loops: CDR1 MNHNS, CDR2 SASEGT. V gave up 1 base and J gave up 1 base; unmatched junction bases: 6.

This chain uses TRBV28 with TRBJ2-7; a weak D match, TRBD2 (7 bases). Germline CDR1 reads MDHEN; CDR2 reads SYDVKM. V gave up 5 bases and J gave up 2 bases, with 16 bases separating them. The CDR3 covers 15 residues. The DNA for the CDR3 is TGTGCCAGCAGTCCCGAGGGGGGGAATACCTACGAGCAGTACTTC. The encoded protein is CASSPEGGNTYEQYF.

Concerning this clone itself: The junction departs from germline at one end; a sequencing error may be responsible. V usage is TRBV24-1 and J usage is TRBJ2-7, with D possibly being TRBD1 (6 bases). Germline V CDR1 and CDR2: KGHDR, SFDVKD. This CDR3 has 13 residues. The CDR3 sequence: CATSDPPRQELFF. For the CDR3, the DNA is TGTGCCACCAGTGATCCACCAAGACAGGAATTATTCTTC.

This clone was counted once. The CDR3 DNA follows: TGTGCCAGCAGTACCGACAGGGGCAATCAGCCCCAGCATTTT. This codes for CASSTDRGNQPQHF. J is TRBJ1-5 and V is TRBV2; 7 nucleotides match TRBD1. J lost 2 bases, V lost 5 bases, and 3 bases had no gene match. The germline V gene encodes CDR1 SNHLY and CDR2 FYNNEI. The CDR3 has 14 residues.

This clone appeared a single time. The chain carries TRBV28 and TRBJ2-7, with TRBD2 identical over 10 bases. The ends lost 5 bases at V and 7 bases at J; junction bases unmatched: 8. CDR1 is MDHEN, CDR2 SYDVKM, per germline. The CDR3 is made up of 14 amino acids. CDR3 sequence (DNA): TGTGCCAGCAGTACTACTAGCGGGGCACGGGAGCAGTACTTC. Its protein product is CASSTTSGAREQYF.

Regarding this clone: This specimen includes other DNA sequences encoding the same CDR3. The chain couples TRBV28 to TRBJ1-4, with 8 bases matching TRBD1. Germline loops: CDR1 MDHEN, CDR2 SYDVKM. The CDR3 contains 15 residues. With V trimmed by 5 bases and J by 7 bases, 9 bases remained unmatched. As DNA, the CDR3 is TGTGCCAGCAGTAGCGCCGGGACAGGAGGTGAAAAACTGTTTTTT. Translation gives CASSSAGTGGEKLFF. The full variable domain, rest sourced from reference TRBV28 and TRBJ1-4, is DVKVTQSSRYLVKRTGEKVFLECVQDMDHENMFWYRQDPGLGLRLIYFSYDVKMKEKGDIPEGYSVSREKKERFSLILESASTNQTSMYLCASSSAGTGGEKLFFGSGTQLSVL.

Here the CDR3 reads CASSLALAGGDTQYF. In DNA form, the CDR3 reads TGCGCCAGCAGCTTGGCTCTAGCGGGAGGAGATACGCAGTATTTT. The gene calls are TRBV5-1 and TRBJ2-3; 11 nucleotides match TRBD2. The CDR3 totals 15 residues. V lost 0 bases and J lost 5; bases outside the gene matches: 2. Per germline, CDR1 SGHRS and CDR2 YFSETQ.

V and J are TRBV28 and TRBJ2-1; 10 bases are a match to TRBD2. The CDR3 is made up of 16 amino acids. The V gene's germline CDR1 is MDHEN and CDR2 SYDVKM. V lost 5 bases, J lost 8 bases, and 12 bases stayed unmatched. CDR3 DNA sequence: TGTGCCAGCAGTCCCACCATAGCGGGGGGTCAGGATGAGCAGTTCTTC. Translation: CASSPTIAGGQDEQFF.

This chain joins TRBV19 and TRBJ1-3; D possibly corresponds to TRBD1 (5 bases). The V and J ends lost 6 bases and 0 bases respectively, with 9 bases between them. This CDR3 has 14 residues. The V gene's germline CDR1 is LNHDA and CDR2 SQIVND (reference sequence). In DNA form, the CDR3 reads TGTGCCAGTAGGGCTGGGGCCTCTGGAAACACCATATATTTT. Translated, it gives CASRAGASGNTIYF.

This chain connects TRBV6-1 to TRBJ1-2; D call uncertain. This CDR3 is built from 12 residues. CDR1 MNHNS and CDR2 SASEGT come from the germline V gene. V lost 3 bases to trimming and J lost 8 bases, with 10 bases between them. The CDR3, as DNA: TGTGCCAGCAGTGACACTGAAATAGGCTACACCTTC. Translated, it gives CASSDTEIGYTF.

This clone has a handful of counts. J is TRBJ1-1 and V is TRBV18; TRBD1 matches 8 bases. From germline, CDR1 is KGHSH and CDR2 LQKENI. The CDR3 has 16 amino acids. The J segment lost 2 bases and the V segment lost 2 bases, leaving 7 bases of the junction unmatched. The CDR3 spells CASSPAPGQGNTEAFF. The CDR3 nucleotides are TGTGCCAGCTCACCAGCCCCCGGACAGGGTAACACTGAAGCTTTCTTT.